The 23 T cell receptor beta chains below all came from one sample that was sequenced in a study of blood T cell repertoires in COVID-19. The assay was immunoSEQ multiplex PCR, and TCRdb's table has in-frame clones only and misses some. The sample comprises around 300,000 clones, approximately 82% of which are singletons, and 3% rests with the top ten. The sample taken for sequencing was peripheral blood. The source is a man aged 25 to 40 with active or convalescent COVID-19.

The J gene is TRBJ2-6, the V gene TRBV9; D uncertain. The CDR3 extends over 14 amino acids. Germline V gene lookup returns CDR1 SGDLS and CDR2 YYNGEE. V lost 7 bases, J lost 3 bases, and 11 bases lay in between. For the CDR3, the DNA is TGTGCCAGCGACCCGACGGGTGGGGCCAACGTCCTGACTTTC. Encoded protein: CASDPTGGANVLTF.

This clone was seen more than once but under ten times. This rearrangement joins TRBV19 to TRBJ1-4; D ambiguous. V lost 5 bases and J lost 8, with 15 bases in between. Germline V gene data show CDR1 as LNHDA and CDR2 as SQIVND (reference sequence). The CDR3 is 14 residues long. The CDR3 spells CASSPHRVREKLFF. In DNA, the CDR3 is TGTGCCAGTAGTCCCCACCGGGTTCGCGAAAAACTGTTTTTT.

V usage is TRBV6-5 and J usage is TRBJ2-5; tentative D call: TRBD2 (6 bases). CDR1 and CDR2 from the germline V gene are MNHEY and SVGAGI. The CDR3 spans 15 residues. In DNA, the CDR3 is TGTCCCACCAACCACGCCCCTGGGGGAGGTGAGACCCAGTACTTC. This gives the protein CPTNHAPGGGETQYF.

V usage is TRBV14 and J usage is TRBJ2-7; possible D gene TRBD1, 6 bases. V was cut by 4 bases and J by 2 bases, with 12 bases left in between. The germline gives CDR1 SGHDN, CDR2 FVKESK. This CDR3 contains 14 residues. CDR3 residues: CASSPLDSPYEQYF. DNA of the CDR3: TGTGCCAGCAGCCCGTTGGACAGTCCCTACGAGCAGTACTTC.

V and J are TRBV19 and TRBJ1-1; 8 bases are a match to TRBD1. After removal of 10 bases from V and 0 bases from J, the junction contained 7 bases not matched to a gene. Germline V gives CDR1 LNHDA, CDR2 SQIVND (reference sequence). The CDR3 length is 14 residues. CDR3 DNA: TGTGCCACCGCAGGGGGCGCAATGAACACTGAAGCTTTCTTT. This sequence encodes CATAGGAMNTEAFF. Full variable domain (missing parts from reference TRBV19 and TRBJ1-1): DGGITQSPKYLFRKEGQNVTLSCEQNLNHDAMYWYRQDPGQGLRLIYYSQIVNDFQKGDIAEGYSVSREKKESFPLTVTSAQKNPTAFYLCATAGGAMNTEAFFGQGTRLTVV.

This clone appeared a single time. V is TRBV5-4 and J is TRBJ1-4; TRBD1 is a possible D gene (5 bases). Germline V CDR1 and CDR2: SGHNT, YYREEE (reference sequence). With 6 bases removed from V and 7 bases from J, the gap between germline ends came to 16 bases. The CDR3 spans 14 residues. The CDR3 nucleotides are TGTGCCAGCACCGAGGATCTGGGGGGTGAAAAACTGTTTTTT. Its translation: CASTEDLGGEKLFF.

The J gene is TRBJ1-6, the V gene TRBV9; weak D call: TRBD1 (6 bases). The CDR3 sequence is 14 residues long. The V end lost 2 bases, the J end lost 8 bases, and 11 bases lay between the germline ends. Germline CDR1 is SGDLS and CDR2 is YYNGEE. The CDR3 sequence: CASSVGDTDSPLHF. The CDR3 bases are TGTGCCAGCAGCGTTGGGGACACGGATTCACCCCTCCACTTT.

The chain combines TRBV7-8 with TRBJ2-2; 11 bases are shared with TRBD2. This CDR3 region has 19 residues. Germline-derived CDR1 and CDR2 are SGHVS and FQNEAQ. V dropped 3 bases and J dropped 7; count of bases not matched to a gene: 16. The CDR3 protein is CASSFSALSGRAVVGELFF. The CDR3 nucleotides are TGTGCCAGCAGCTTTTCGGCGCTTAGCGGGAGGGCCGTGGTCGGGGAGCTGTTTTTT.

The chain couples TRBV6-2 or TRBV6-3 to TRBJ2-7; 7 nucleotides match TRBD1. V was clipped by 2 bases and J by 3 bases; unmatched bases: 19. The CDR3 covers 19 residues. CDR1 and CDR2 from the germline V gene are MNHEY and SVGEGT. In nucleotides, the CDR3 is TGTGCCAGCAGTTACCCCCGGCTTACTCCGGACAGGAAGCTCTACGAGCAGTACTTC. Encoded protein: CASSYPRLTPDRKLYEQYF.

The V call is TRBV4-3, the J call TRBJ2-3, with TRBD2 identical over 8 bases. V lost 1 base to trimming and J lost 3 bases; unmatched junction nucleotides: 6. CDR1 is LGHNA and CDR2 is YSLEER in the germline V gene. This CDR3 region has 16 residues. The CDR3 loop is CASSQAGGRETDTQYF. DNA of the CDR3: TGCGCCAGCAGCCAAGCGGGGGGGCGCGAGACAGATACGCAGTATTTT.

V usage is TRBV24-1 and J usage is TRBJ1-6; no reliable D call. The ends were cut back, 4 bases at V and 5 bases at J, with 8 bases in the middle. The germline V gene has CDR1 KGHDR and CDR2 SFDVKD. This CDR3 region has 14 residues. CDR3 in DNA: TGTGCCACCAGTGACGGAGCCGATAATTCACCCCTCCACTTT. Translation: CATSDGADNSPLHF.

V is TRBV19 and J is TRBJ2-7; TRBD1 matches at 9 bases. The V gene's germline CDR1 is LNHDA and CDR2 SQIVND (reference sequence). There are 14 residues in the CDR3. The ends lost 5 bases at V and 7 bases at J; junction bases unmatched: 9. CDR3: CASSPRTGEREQYF. The CDR3 bases are TGTGCCAGTAGTCCGCGGACAGGGGAGCGGGAGCAGTACTTC.

This clone turned up a few times. This chain joins TRBV24-1 and TRBJ2-7; D might be TRBD1 (5 bases). The germline CDR1 and CDR2 sequences are KGHDR and SFDVKD. Trimming removed 3 bases at V and 6 bases at J, with 11 bases between. The CDR3 has 13 amino acids. CDR3 sequence (DNA): TGTGCCACCAGTGATGGGGCCTTGGTCGAGCAGTACTTC. Translated: CATSDGALVEQYF.

The chain couples TRBV6-2 or TRBV6-3 to TRBJ2-1, with a possible D match to TRBD2 (5 bases). In germline, CDR1 is MNHEY, CDR2 SVGEGT. This CDR3 comprises 12 residues. V lost 5 bases and J lost 7, with 9 bases in between. CDR3 DNA sequence: TGTGCCAGCAGTCGGGGAAGGAATGAGCAGTTCTTC. It codes for CASSRGRNEQFF.

This chain uses TRBV19 with TRBJ1-6, with D tentatively TRBD1 (5 bases). Between the trimmed V and J ends, which lost 5 bases and 4 bases, there was a span of 9 bases. Germline CDR1 reads LNHDA; CDR2 reads SQIVND (reference sequence). CDR3 size: 14 residues. CDR3 loop: CASSPGPYNSPLHF. Written as DNA, the CDR3 is TGTGCCAGTAGTCCAGGGCCATATAATTCACCCCTCCACTTT.

V usage is TRBV13 and J usage is TRBJ2-1; 12 positions match TRBD1. The CDR3 loop spans 18 amino acids. Unmatched junction bases numbered 15, after V lost 6 bases and J lost 6 bases. Germline CDR1 PRHDT, CDR2 FYEKMQ (reference sequence). The CDR3: CASSYPGGDRGLSNEQFF. CDR3 bases: TGTGCCAGCAGTTACCCCGGAGGGGACAGGGGGCTGAGCAATGAGCAGTTCTTC.

The chain has TRBV5-8 and TRBJ1-1, with a weak D call TRBD1 (6 bases). CDR3 length equals 15 residues. Trimming pared 2 bases from V and 7 bases from J, leaving 18 bases between. Germline lookup yields CDR1 SGHTS and CDR2 YDEGEE. As DNA, the CDR3 is TGTGCCAGCAGCTTTTTTGGGGTAAGGGGGATTGAAGCTTTCTTT. Translation gives CASSFFGVRGIEAFF.

The J gene is TRBJ1-3, the V gene TRBV28; 7 bases line up with TRBD1. Losses at the gene ends were 6 bases for V and 4 bases for J; bases not matched to a gene: 15. The CDR3 consists of 17 residues. Germline assignment: CDR1 MDHEN and CDR2 SYDVKM. The CDR3 is CASRRTGLKFSGNTIYF. The CDR3 region has the DNA TGTGCCAGCAGGAGGACAGGTCTAAAGTTTTCAGGAAACACCATATATTTT. Supplemented by reference TRBV28 and TRBJ1-3, the full variable domain reads DVKVTQSSRYLVKRTGEKVFLECVQDMDHENMFWYRQDPGLGLRLIYFSYDVKMKEKGDIPEGYSVSREKKERFSLILESASTNQTSMYLCASRRTGLKFSGNTIYFGEGSWLTVV.

V and J are TRBV2 and TRBJ2-3; 7 bases agree with TRBD1. The ends lost 5 bases at V and 2 bases at J; junction bases unmatched: 4. This CDR3 spans 14 amino acids. In germline, CDR1 is SNHLY, CDR2 FYNNEI. The CDR3 bases are TGTGCCAGCAGTTGGACAGGCCTCACAGATACGCAGTATTTT. It encodes CASSWTGLTDTQYF. Together with reference TRBV2 and TRBJ2-3, the CDR3 gives the full variable domain: EPEVTQTPSHQVTQMGQEVILRCVPISNHLYFYWYRQILGQKVEFLVSFYNNEISEKSEIFDDQFSVERPDGSNFTLKIRSTKLEDSAMYFCASSWTGLTDTQYFGPGTRLTVL.

Only a few counts were recorded for this clone. The genes are TRBV10-2 and TRBJ2-5; perhaps TRBD2 as D (5 bases). In germline, CDR1 is WSHSY, CDR2 SAAADI. The CDR3 loop spans 15 amino acids. The V end was cut by 2 bases, the J end by 0 bases, with 10 bases between. The CDR3 bases are TGCGCCAGCAGTGAGGGCGGGTTTTACCAAGAGACCCAGTACTTC. This codes for CASSEGGFYQETQYF.

Concerning this clone itself: A junction end diverges from the germline sequence, so it may reflect a read error. The rearrangement uses TRBV6-1 and TRBJ1-2; D is ambiguous. Per the germline V gene, CDR1 is MNHNS and CDR2 is SASEGT. The CDR3 loop spans 12 amino acids. The CDR3 DNA follows: TGTGCCAGCAGTGAGACGACTGAAACTCGTAAATTC. Translating gives CASSETTETRKF.

The chain uses TRBV15 and TRBJ1-5; D uncertain. Trimming took 1 base from V and 9 from J, leaving 13 bases between them. Germline assignment: CDR1 LNHNV and CDR2 YYDKDF (reference sequence). This CDR3 region has 14 residues. The CDR3 region is CATSRGDGEWPQHF. The CDR3 DNA reads as TGTGCCACCAGCAGAGGTGACGGGGAATGGCCCCAGCATTTT.

The gene calls are TRBV28 and TRBJ1-2, with unresolved D. Trimming took off 4 bases at V and 3 bases at J, with 12 bases between the two ends. This CDR3 comprises 14 residues. CDR1 and CDR2 from the germline V gene are MDHEN and SYDVKM. CDR3 amino acids: CASSYRPEDYGYTF. The CDR3 DNA reads as TGTGCCAGCAGTTATCGCCCAGAAGACTATGGCTACACCTTC.